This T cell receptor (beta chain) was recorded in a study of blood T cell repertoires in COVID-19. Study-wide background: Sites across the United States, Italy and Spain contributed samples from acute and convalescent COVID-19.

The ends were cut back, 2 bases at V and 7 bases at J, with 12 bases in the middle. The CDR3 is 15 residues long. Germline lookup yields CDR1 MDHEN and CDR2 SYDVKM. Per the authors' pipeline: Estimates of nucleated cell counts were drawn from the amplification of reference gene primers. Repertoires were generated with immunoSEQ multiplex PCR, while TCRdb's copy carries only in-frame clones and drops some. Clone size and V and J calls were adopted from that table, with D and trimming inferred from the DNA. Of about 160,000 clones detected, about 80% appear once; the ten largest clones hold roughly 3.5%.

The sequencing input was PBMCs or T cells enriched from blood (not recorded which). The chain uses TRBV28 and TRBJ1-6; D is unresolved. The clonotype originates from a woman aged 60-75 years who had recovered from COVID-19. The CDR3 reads CASSLVRGSNSPLHF. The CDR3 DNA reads TGTGCCAGCAGTTTAGTGCGGGGTTCGAATTCACCCCTCCACTTT.